A single sample gave rise to the 25 T cell receptor beta chains below, sequenced in a study of memory CD4+ T cells and cytomegalovirus serostatus. Clones were sequenced by immunoSEQ multiplex PCR, and TCRdb holds only the in-frame ones, with some missing. Of roughly 49,000 clones in the sample, 70% to 85% are singletons; the top ten hold roughly 0.6%. The sort gate was single viable CD3+CD4+CD8-CD45RO+ cells for memory CD4+ T cells. The sample was memory CD4+ T cells from blood. The receptors derive from an adult in good health and CMV-seronegative.

This sequence joins TRBV6-1 and TRBJ1-1; no definite D call. The CDR3 is made up of 11 amino acids. The germline V gene has CDR1 MNHNS and CDR2 SASEGT. Trimming took off 6 bases at V and 0 bases at J, with 2 bases between the two ends. The chain's CDR3 is CASRLNTEAFF. The CDR3 nucleotides read TGTGCCAGCAGGTTGAACACTGAAGCTTTCTTT.

In its sample, this clone was seen a few times. The V and J genes are TRBV6-5 and TRBJ1-1; D is unresolved. Germline-derived CDR1 and CDR2 are MNHEY and SVGAGI. V was cut by 5 bases and J by 0 bases, with 7 bases left in between. CDR3 length: 13 amino acids. CDR3: CASSLRLNTEAFF. The CDR3 nucleotides are TGTGCCAGCAGTCTAAGATTGAACACTGAAGCTTTCTTT.

The J gene is TRBJ1-1, the V gene TRBV6-1; D is uncertain. V was pared by 3 bases and J by 8 bases, with 13 bases between. From germline, CDR1 is MNHNS and CDR2 SASEGT. The CDR3 loop spans 13 amino acids. The CDR3 reads CASSDMTSNEAFF. Written as DNA, the CDR3 is TGTGCCAGCAGTGACATGACGAGCAACGAAGCTTTCTTT.

This clone occurred a few times. The V call is TRBV4-1, the J call TRBJ1-5, with D maybe TRBD1 (6 bases). V lost 1 base and J lost 1, with 11 bases in between. CDR1 and CDR2 (germline): MGHRA, YSYEKL. This CDR3 contains 16 residues. CDR3 nucleotide sequence: TGCGCCAGCAGCCAAGTGACAGGAGTGAGCAATCAGCCCCAGCATTTT. This encodes CASSQVTGVSNQPQHF.

The chain joins TRBV11-3 to TRBJ1-6; D possibly corresponds to TRBD1 (6 bases). CDR3 length: 20 amino acids. Germline lookup yields CDR1 SGHNT and CDR2 YENEEA. V gave up 1 base and J gave up 7 bases, with 26 bases separating them. The CDR3 loop reads CASSLGRTGTSPSWNSPLHF. In DNA form, the CDR3 reads TGTGCCAGCAGCTTAGGTAGAACAGGGACCTCGCCGTCTTGGAATTCACCCCTCCACTTT.

The chain couples TRBV5-1 to TRBJ1-6, with D unclear. Germline V gene lookup returns CDR1 SGHRS and CDR2 YFSETQ. The V end was cut by 2 bases, the J end by 0 bases, with 6 bases between. The CDR3 has 15 residues. CDR3 protein: CASSLPSSYNSPLHF. Here the CDR3 DNA reads TGCGCCAGCAGCTTACCGAGCTCCTATAATTCACCCCTCCACTTT. Looking up the rest from reference TRBV5-1 and TRBJ1-6 gives the full variable domain: KAGVTQTPRYLIKTRGQQVTLSCSPISGHRSVSWYQQTPGQGLQFLFEYFSETQRNKGNFPGRFSGRQFSNSRSEMNVSTLELGDSALYLCASSLPSSYNSPLHFGNGTRLTVT.

This chain uses TRBV5-1 with TRBJ1-1; a weak D match, TRBD1 (6 bases). The germline gives CDR1 SGHRS, CDR2 YFSETQ. CDR3 length equals 12 residues. V was clipped by 2 bases and J by 8 bases, with 10 bases between them. The CDR3 spells CASSFRTEEAFF. CDR3 DNA: TGCGCCAGCAGCTTTCGGACAGAAGAAGCTTTCTTT.

The V gene is TRBV4-2, the J gene TRBJ2-7; maybe TRBD1 (6 bases). The CDR3 length is 15 residues. From germline, CDR1 is LGHNA and CDR2 YNFKEQ. Trimming removed 0 bases at V and 2 bases at J, with 11 bases between. CDR3 protein: CASSQDTGITYEQYF. The CDR3 DNA sequence: TGTGCCAGCAGCCAAGATACAGGGATAACCTACGAGCAGTACTTC.

The chain combines TRBV25-1 with TRBJ2-3, with D perhaps assigned TRBD1 or TRBD2 (6 bases each). V lost 5 bases and J 2 bases, leaving 20 bases between the germline ends. CDR1 is MGHDK and CDR2 is SYGVNS in the germline V gene. CDR3 size: 17 residues. As DNA, the CDR3 is TGTGCCAGCAGTCACCAGGAGGGGGTCCGCCACACAGATACGCAGTATTTT. The encoded protein is CASSHQEGVRHTDTQYF.

V is TRBV29-1 and J is TRBJ1-1; a weak D match, TRBD1 (6 bases). The V end lost 7 bases, the J end lost 6 bases, and 12 bases lay between the germline ends. This CDR3 has 11 residues. The germline gives CDR1 SQVTM, CDR2 ANQGSEA. CDR3 loop: CSGVQGAEAFF. In DNA form, the CDR3 reads TGCAGCGGTGTACAGGGAGCTGAAGCTTTCTTT.

This clone came up a few times. The chain combines TRBV28 with TRBJ1-6; D not resolved. The V gene's germline CDR1 is MDHEN and CDR2 SYDVKM. Trimming stripped 7 bases from V and 9 bases from J, with 13 bases between. The CDR3 has 13 amino acids. CDR3 nucleotide sequence: TGTGCCAGCAAAGGCGCGGCGGGTTCACCCCTCCACTTT. Residues: CASKGAAGSPLHF.

This sequence joins TRBV19 and TRBJ2-6, with 12 bases matching TRBD1. V was clipped by 2 bases and J by 4 bases; unmatched bases: 6. This CDR3 has 18 residues. Looked up from germline, CDR1 is LNHDA and CDR2 is SQIVND (reference sequence). DNA for the CDR3: TGTGCCAGTAGTATACCGGGACAGGGGGCAAAAGGGGCCAACGTCCTGACTTTC. Residues: CASSIPGQGAKGANVLTF.

This sequence joins TRBV30 and TRBJ1-1; D uncertain. Looked up from germline, CDR1 is GTSNPN and CDR2 is SVGIG (reference sequence). There are 13 residues in the CDR3. V shed 2 bases and J shed 1 base, with 8 bases lying between them. CDR3 nucleotides: TGTGCCTGGAGTTGGAACACGAACACTGAAGCTTTCTTT. Translating gives CAWSWNTNTEAFF.

In this sample, this clone turned up a few times. The chain is built from TRBV10-3 and TRBJ1-5; TRBD1 aligns across 8 bases. The CDR3 is 14 amino acids. Germline values: CDR1 ENHRY, CDR2 SYGVKD. Unmatched junction bases numbered 4, after V lost 2 bases and J lost 7 bases. The CDR3 coding sequence is TGTGCCATCAGTGAGGCAGGGGGCGGACAGCCCCAGCATTTT. Protein: CAISEAGGGQPQHF.

The rearrangement uses TRBV30 and TRBJ1-1; D is uncertain. The CDR3 loop spans 12 amino acids. V shed 1 base and J shed 1 base, with 4 bases lying between them. Germline V gives CDR1 GTSNPN, CDR2 SVGIG (reference sequence). The CDR3 nucleotides read TGTGCCTGGAGTGATGGGAACACTGAAGCTTTCTTT. Translation gives CAWSDGNTEAFF.

J is TRBJ1-6 and V is TRBV30, with D uncertain. The V gene's germline CDR1 is GTSNPN and CDR2 SVGIG (reference sequence). Trimming cost V 2 bases and J 9 bases, with 14 bases left between them. The CDR3 has 14 residues. The CDR3, as DNA: TGTGCCTGGAGTCTGGGTCAGGACGGTTCACCCCTCCACTTT. This sequence encodes CAWSLGQDGSPLHF.

This chain connects TRBV5-1 to TRBJ2-5, with no clear D. This CDR3 is 14 amino acids long. CDR1 SGHRS and CDR2 YFSETQ come from the germline V gene. V gave up 1 base and J gave up 1 base, with 8 bases separating them. The CDR3, as DNA: TGCGCCAGCAGCTTGACAAGTGCCCAAGAGACCCAGTACTTC. It encodes CASSLTSAQETQYF.

The chain is built from TRBV10-3 and TRBJ1-1; D is unresolved. Germline loops: CDR1 ENHRY, CDR2 SYGVKD. The CDR3 is 11 amino acids. Deletions cut 10 bases from V and 1 base from J, with 7 bases between. The CDR3 nucleotides are TGTGCCAGCCGGGGGAACACTGAAGCTTTCTTT. Its translation: CASRGNTEAFF.

This chain joins TRBV28 and TRBJ1-1; tentative D call: TRBD1 (5 bases). The CDR3 contains 12 residues. Germline CDR1 reads MDHEN; CDR2 reads SYDVKM. The V end was cut by 2 bases, the J end by 8 bases, with 9 bases between. CDR3 sequence: CASSLRRQEAFF. CDR3 nucleotides: TGTGCCAGCAGTTTACGGAGACAGGAAGCTTTCTTT.

The chain has TRBV6-6 and TRBJ1-1; TRBD1 matches at 8 bases. Germline V gives CDR1 MNHNY, CDR2 SVGAGI (reference sequence). J gave up 11 bases and V 2 bases, and 7 bases lay outside the gene matches. The CDR3 runs to 13 residues. This chain's CDR3 is CASSYGDRSRAFF. CDR3 sequence (DNA): TGTGCCAGCAGTTACGGGGACAGGTCTCGGGCTTTCTTT.

The V and J genes are TRBV6-6 and TRBJ1-1; TRBD1 might be the D (6 bases). The germline V gene has CDR1 MNHNY and CDR2 SVGAGI (reference sequence). This CDR3 spans 15 amino acids. V lost 6 bases to trimming and J lost 1 base, with 15 bases between them. The CDR3 nucleotides read TGTGCCAGCAGCCCTCGACAGGTCAAGAACACTGAAGCTTTCTTT. As protein: CASSPRQVKNTEAFF.

There are a few counts of this clone. V is TRBV30 and J is TRBJ2-7; D ambiguous. Trimming stripped 7 bases from V and 6 bases from J, with 16 bases between. The CDR3 consists of 12 residues. CDR1 and CDR2 from the germline V gene are GTSNPN and SVGIG (reference sequence). CDR3 amino acids: CAYPSGTGEQYF. The CDR3 bases are TGTGCCTATCCGTCAGGAACGGGCGAGCAGTACTTC.

As to this clone: The junction departs from the called germline gene at one end, perhaps through a read error. V is TRBV10-3 and J is TRBJ2-3, with 12 bases aligning to TRBD2. This CDR3 spans 12 amino acids. The germline V gene has CDR1 ENHRY and CDR2 SYGVKD. CDR3 bases: TGTGCCATCAGTGATCCAGGGACTAGCGGGTCTTTT. Protein product: CAISDPGTSGSF.

The gene calls are TRBV5-4 and TRBJ1-1; D gene unclear. Per germline, CDR1 SGHNT and CDR2 YYREEE (reference sequence). This CDR3 is built from 13 residues. Trimming left V 0 bases short and J 5 bases short, with 8 bases between. This chain's CDR3 is CASSLDRKTEAFF. CDR3 DNA sequence: TGTGCCAGCAGCTTGGATCGGAAAACTGAAGCTTTCTTT.

This clone has just a few counts. The V and J genes are TRBV5-4 and TRBJ1-1; D is unresolved. Per germline, CDR1 SGHNT and CDR2 YYREEE (reference sequence). With 1 base removed from V and 0 bases from J, the gap between germline ends came to 7 bases. The CDR3 spans 14 residues. Here the CDR3 reads CASSLYGLNTEAFF. In nucleotides, the CDR3 is TGTGCCAGCAGCTTGTATGGGTTGAACACTGAAGCTTTCTTT.